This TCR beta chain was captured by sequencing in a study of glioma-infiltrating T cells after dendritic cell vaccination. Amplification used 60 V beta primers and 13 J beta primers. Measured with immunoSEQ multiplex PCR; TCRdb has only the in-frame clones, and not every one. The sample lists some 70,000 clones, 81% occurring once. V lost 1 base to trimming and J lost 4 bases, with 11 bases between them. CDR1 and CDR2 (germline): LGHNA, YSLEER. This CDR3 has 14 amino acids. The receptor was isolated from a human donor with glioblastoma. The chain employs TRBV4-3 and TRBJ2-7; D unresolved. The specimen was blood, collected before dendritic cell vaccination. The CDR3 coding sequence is TGCGCCAGCAGCCAAGGTAGTTCTGAGTACGAGCAGTACTTC. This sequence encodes CASSQGSSEYEQYF.